The text below deals with one TCR beta chain. Its antigen is still unknown. With V trimmed by 1 base and J by 2 bases, 6 bases remained unmatched. Germline V CDR1 and CDR2: SGHVS, FNYEAQ. This CDR3 contains 17 residues. The data were obtained in a study of cytomegalovirus exposure and HLA in healthy donors. Overall study results and limits: Cytomegalovirus-associated status was assigned to about 160 TCR beta chains.

The method was immunoSEQ multiplex PCR; TCRdb's version includes in-frame clones alone and lacks a portion of them. The table shows around 230,000 clones, with about 86% occurring only once. Material: PBMCs. This sequence joins TRBV7-6 and TRBJ2-3; TRBD2 matches at 10 bases. The sequence derives from a woman in her thirties in good health and CMV-seropositive. CDR3 in amino acids: CASSLEGLAGATDTQYF. As DNA, the CDR3 is TGTGCCAGCAGCTTAGAAGGCCTAGCGGGAGCCACAGATACGCAGTATTTT.